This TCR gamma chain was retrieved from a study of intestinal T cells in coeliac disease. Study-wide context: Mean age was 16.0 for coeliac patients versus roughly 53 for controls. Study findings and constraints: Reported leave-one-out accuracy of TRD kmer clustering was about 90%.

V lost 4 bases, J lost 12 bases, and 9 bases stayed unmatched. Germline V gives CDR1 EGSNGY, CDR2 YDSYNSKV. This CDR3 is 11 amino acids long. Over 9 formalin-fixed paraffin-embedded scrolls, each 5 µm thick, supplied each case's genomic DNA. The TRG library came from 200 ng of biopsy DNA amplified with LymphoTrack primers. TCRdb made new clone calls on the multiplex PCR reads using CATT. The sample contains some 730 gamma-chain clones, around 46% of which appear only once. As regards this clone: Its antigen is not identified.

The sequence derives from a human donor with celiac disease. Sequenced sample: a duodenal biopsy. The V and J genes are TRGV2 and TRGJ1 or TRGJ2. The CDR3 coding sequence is TGTGCCACCTGGGATCAACAAGGGAAACTCTTT. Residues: CATWDQQGKLF.